Shown below are 31 T cell receptor beta chains from a single sample sequenced in a study of metastatic and nonmetastatic thyroid tumors. No patient had received any treatment before thyroid surgery. TCRdb re-analyzed the PCR reads through MiXCR. This table holds 40,000 to 45,000 clones, 3.2% found once. Sequenced: blood. These receptors were taken from a female donor with papillary thyroid cancer or a benign thyroid nodule (not recorded which). Some clones in this sample may be carry-over from other donors' samples.

This clone was detected many times. The V call is TRBV10-3, the J call TRBJ2-1; the D is unclear. The length of the CDR3 is 12 residues. From germline, CDR1 is ENHRY and CDR2 SYGVKD. Trimming removed 4 bases from V and 2 bases from J, with 3 bases in between. CDR3 sequence: CAISGTYNEQFF. CDR3 nucleotide sequence: TGTGCCATCAGTGGCACCTACAATGAGCAGTTCTTC.

This clone has at least ten counts. The chain employs TRBV4-1 and TRBJ1-6; D call uncertain. Trimming removed 2 bases at V and 8 bases at J, with 16 bases between. The CDR3 loop spans 16 amino acids. From germline, CDR1 is MGHRA and CDR2 YSYEKL. For the CDR3, the DNA is TGCGCCAGCAGCCAACCGGTTTTTCGGTTGGATTCACCCCTCCACTTT. Its protein is CASSQPVFRLDSPLHF.

This clone was seen more than once but under ten times. The chain employs TRBV19 and TRBJ1-2; no definite D call. Germline V CDR1 and CDR2: LNHDA, SQIVND (reference sequence). This CDR3 is 11 amino acids long. Trimming took 10 bases from V and 7 from J, leaving 13 bases between them. The CDR3 sequence: CAIRGQCGYTF. For the CDR3, the DNA is TGTGCCATTCGAGGGCAATGTGGCTACACCTTC.

This clone was observed many times. V gene TRBV6-1 combines with J gene TRBJ1-1, with TRBD1 as a possible D gene (6 bases). Germline-derived CDR1 and CDR2 are MNHNS and SASEGT. V lost 6 bases to trimming and J lost 0 bases, with 11 bases between them. The CDR3 is 14 residues long. The chain's CDR3 is CASRAGVMNTEAFF. The CDR3 nucleotides read TGTGCCAGCAGGGCAGGGGTCATGAACACTGAAGCTTTCTTT.

This clone was seen many times. A read error may explain this, as a much larger clone is one base away. CDR3 in amino acids: CASSLGRLAGYEQYF. In nucleotides, the CDR3 is TGCGCCAGCAGCTTGGGTCGTCTAGCGGGCTACGAGCAGTACTTC. This chain uses TRBV5-1 with TRBJ2-7; 8 bases are a match to TRBD2. Germline assignment: CDR1 SGHRS and CDR2 YFSETQ. J was trimmed by 3 bases and V by 0 bases; bases with no gene match: 5. The CDR3 loop spans 15 amino acids.

The table lists this clone with many counts. This chain uses TRBV7-2 with TRBJ2-7; D tentatively reads TRBD1 or TRBD2 (6 bases each). V was cut by 5 bases and J by 4 bases, with 18 bases left in between. The germline CDR1 and CDR2 sequences are SGHTA and FQGNSA. The CDR3 length is 15 residues. CDR3 DNA sequence: TGTGCCAGCAGCGGGGGGCCTAAGGGGACTTACGAGCAGTACTTC. Protein: CASSGGPKGTYEQYF. The variable domain in full, with the rest retrieved from reference TRBV7-2 and TRBJ2-7, is GAGVSQSPSNKVTEKGKDVELRCDPISGHTALYWYRQSLGQGLEFLIYFQGNSAPDKSGLPSDRFSAERTGGSVSTLTIQRTQQEDSAVYLCASSGGPKGTYEQYFGPGTRLTVT.

This clone was found once. A much larger clone sits a single nucleotide away, making a read error possible. The V call is TRBV18, the J call TRBJ1-1; possible D gene TRBD1, 6 bases. CDR3 length: 14 residues. Germline V gene lookup returns CDR1 KGHSH and CDR2 LQKENI. The CDR3 DNA sequence: TGTGCCAGCTCACCGGGACACCAGAACTCTGAAGCTTTCTTT. Encoded protein: CASSPGHQNSEAFF.

This clone was picked up a small number of times. V gene TRBV4-1 combines with J gene TRBJ2-1; D gene unclear. This CDR3 has 12 amino acids. Germline V gives CDR1 MGHRA, CDR2 YSYEKL. The germline V and J ends were trimmed by 1 base and 7 bases, with 5 bases remaining between them. The CDR3 loop is CASSQAGNEQFF. The CDR3 DNA follows: TGCGCCAGCAGCCAAGCTGGAAATGAGCAGTTCTTC.

V gene TRBV2 combines with J gene TRBJ2-7; tentatively, D is TRBD2 (6 bases). The CDR3 length is 14 residues. With 5 bases removed from V and 0 bases from J, the gap between germline ends came to 11 bases. From germline, CDR1 is SNHLY and CDR2 FYNNEI. The CDR3 loop is CASSFDGSSYEQYF. The CDR3 DNA sequence: TGTGCCAGCAGTTTCGACGGGAGCTCCTACGAGCAGTACTTC.

This clone was found once. The rearrangement links TRBV30 to TRBJ2-3, with 14 bases matching TRBD2. Trimming removed 5 bases from V and 1 base from J; junction bases left unmatched: 5. The germline V gene has CDR1 GTSNPN and CDR2 SVGIG (reference sequence). The CDR3 is made up of 16 amino acids. This CDR3 is CAWGRGLAGGTDTQYF. Here the CDR3 DNA reads TGTGCCTGGGGCAGGGGACTAGCGGGAGGCACAGATACGCAGTATTTT.

This clone was counted at least ten times. The chain has TRBV7-6 and TRBJ2-7, with D possibly matching TRBD1 (6 bases). V was pared by 5 bases and J by 2 bases, with 16 bases between. This CDR3 spans 15 amino acids. Per germline, CDR1 SGHVS and CDR2 FNYEAQ. This CDR3 is CASSVTAGVPYEQYF. The CDR3 coding sequence is TGTGCCAGCAGCGTAACCGCAGGGGTCCCCTACGAGCAGTACTTC.

The chain couples TRBV6-1 to TRBJ1-2, with 7 nucleotides matching TRBD1. The germline CDR1 and CDR2 sequences are MNHNS and SASEGT. This CDR3 region has 14 residues. V dropped 6 bases and J dropped 4; count of bases not matched to a gene: 8. CDR3 DNA sequence: TGTGCCAGCAGAGCACCGGGACAGCGCTATGGCTACACCTTC. Its protein product is CASRAPGQRYGYTF.

The J gene is TRBJ2-1, the V gene TRBV7-8; D possibly corresponds to TRBD1 (5 bases). The CDR3 runs to 12 residues. Trimming pared 1 base from V and 10 bases from J, leaving 8 bases between. Germline CDR1 and CDR2: SGHVS and FQNEAQ. CDR3 protein: CASSLEGWEQFF. The CDR3 DNA reads as TGTGCCAGCAGCTTAGAGGGGTGGGAGCAGTTCTTC.

This clone was counted at least ten times. The V call is TRBV6-1, the J call TRBJ1-3; D perhaps matches TRBD1 (5 bases). The CDR3 runs to 14 residues. Germline V gene lookup returns CDR1 MNHNS and CDR2 SASEGT. V lost 6 bases and J lost 1, with 10 bases in between. The CDR3 sequence: CASRGRKSGNTIYF. As DNA, the CDR3 is TGTGCCAGCAGGGGACGGAAATCTGGAAACACCATATATTTT.

V and J are TRBV6-5 and TRBJ2-7; 9 bases agree with TRBD1. The CDR3 loop spans 15 amino acids. In germline, CDR1 is MNHEY, CDR2 SVGAGI. Trimming removed 2 bases from V and 3 bases from J; junction bases left unmatched: 5. CDR3 loop: CASSYAGQGGYEQYF. DNA for the CDR3: TGTGCCAGCAGTTACGCGGGACAGGGAGGCTACGAGCAGTACTTC.

This clone was picked up many times. The chain has TRBV6-1 and TRBJ1-2; D ambiguous. There are 13 residues in the CDR3. Deletions cut 2 bases from V and 6 bases from J, with 10 bases between. In germline, CDR1 is MNHNS, CDR2 SASEGT. The CDR3, as DNA: TGTGCCAGCAGTGAAATCCAGGCAGATGGCTACACCTTC. It specifies CASSEIQADGYTF.

This clone was observed at least ten times. This sequence joins TRBV18 and TRBJ1-1; no definite D call. The CDR3 has 14 residues. Germline-derived CDR1 and CDR2 are KGHSH and LQKENI. V lost 5 bases, J lost 7 bases, and 17 bases lay in between. The CDR3 coding sequence is TGTGCCAGCTCATTAAACGGAAGAGGACTTGAAGCTTTCTTT. Encoded protein: CASSLNGRGLEAFF.

In this sample, this clone turned up a few times. The rearrangement joins TRBV6-2 or TRBV6-3 to TRBJ2-2; the D is unclear. Germline V gene sequence: CDR1 MNHEY, CDR2 SVGEGT. The V and J ends lost 6 bases and 4 bases respectively, with 9 bases between them. The CDR3 spans 13 residues. The CDR3 protein is CASRLSGTGELFF. CDR3 sequence (DNA): TGTGCCAGCAGGCTATCGGGCACCGGGGAGCTGTTTTTT.

This clone turned up a few times. The gene calls are TRBV7-2 and TRBJ2-5, with TRBD1 matching 9 bases. Unmatched junction bases numbered 6, after V lost 5 bases and J lost 5 bases. The CDR3 is 14 amino acids. Per the germline V gene, CDR1 is SGHTA and CDR2 is FQGNSA. The DNA for the CDR3 is TGTGCCAGCAGCCGATCCGGGACAGGGGAGACCCAGTACTTC. It specifies CASSRSGTGETQYF.

This clone is labeled medium-sized (0.01 to 0.1%). The chain employs TRBV5-1 and TRBJ2-2, with D tentatively TRBD2 (6 bases). CDR1 is SGHRS and CDR2 is YFSETQ in the germline V gene. The CDR3 consists of 15 residues. Deletions cut 3 bases from V and 0 bases from J, with 9 bases between. The CDR3 is CASSSGLANTGELFF. In DNA, the CDR3 is TGCGCCAGCAGCTCGGGACTGGCGAACACCGGGGAGCTGTTTTTT.

In its sample, this clone was seen many times. This chain links TRBV18 with TRBJ1-1, with D possibly TRBD1 on 5 matching bases. Trimming pared 1 base from V and 10 bases from J, leaving 13 bases between. Germline-derived CDR1 and CDR2 are KGHSH and LQKENI. CDR3 length equals 13 residues. CDR3 amino acids: CASSPQWGGGAFF. Written as DNA, the CDR3 is TGTGCCAGCTCACCACAGTGGGGCGGGGGAGCTTTCTTT.

J is TRBJ2-3 and V is TRBV20-1; 8 bases align to TRBD2. In germline, CDR1 is DFQATT, CDR2 SNEGSKA (reference sequence). V lost 8 bases to trimming and J lost 6 bases; unmatched junction nucleotides: 7. The CDR3 totals 12 residues. The CDR3 DNA reads TGCAGTACTCAGCCGGGGGGGGATACGCAGTATTTT. It specifies CSTQPGGDTQYF.

The sample holds many counts of this clone. CDR3 amino acids: CASKAGGAYNEQFF. CDR3 DNA sequence: TGTGCCAGCAAAGCCGGGGGAGCTTACAATGAGCAGTTCTTC. The rearrangement joins TRBV5-4 to TRBJ2-1; D perhaps matches TRBD2 (6 bases). CDR3 length equals 14 residues. Germline V gene sequence: CDR1 SGHNT, CDR2 YYREEE (reference sequence). V lost 6 bases and J 4 bases, leaving 14 bases between the germline ends.

The rearrangement joins TRBV19 to TRBJ2-1, with TRBD1 as a possible D gene (6 bases). The germline V gene encodes CDR1 LNHDA and CDR2 SQIVND (reference sequence). The CDR3 spans 15 residues. V lost 8 bases and J 2 bases, leaving 16 bases between the germline ends. DNA for the CDR3: TGTGCCAGTTCGGACAGTCAGTACCCCTACAATGAGCAGTTCTTC. Translation gives CASSDSQYPYNEQFF. Using reference TRBV19 and TRBJ2-1 for the parts outside the CDR3, the full variable domain is DGGITQSPKYLFRKEGQNVTLSCEQNLNHDAMYWYRQDPGQGLRLIYYSQIVNDFQKGDIAEGYSVSREKKESFPLTVTSAQKNPTAFYLCASSDSQYPYNEQFFGPGTRLTVL.

The gene calls are TRBV19 and TRBJ2-5; the match to TRBD2 covers 9 bases. Germline CDR1 and CDR2: LNHDA and SQIVND (reference sequence). V shed 3 bases and J 3 bases; nucleotides not matched to a gene: 8. The CDR3 runs 16 residues. CDR3 in DNA: TGTGCCAGTAGTATTTCGATGTCTAGCGGGGAAGAGACCCAGTACTTC. This encodes CASSISMSSGEETQYF.

This clone was counted a few times. The chain has TRBV7-3 and TRBJ2-3, with D possibly matching TRBD2 (6 bases). Trimming took 5 bases from V and 4 from J, leaving 10 bases between them. This CDR3 comprises 13 residues. CDR1 SGHTA and CDR2 FQGTGA come from the germline V gene. CDR3 coding DNA: TGTGCCAGCAGCCCCTGGGGGGCAGATACGCAGTATTTT. Translating gives CASSPWGADTQYF.

This clone was picked up many times. A much larger clone lies a single base off, so this may be a read error. This chain joins TRBV5-4 and TRBJ1-3; D unresolved. This CDR3 is built from 11 residues. The V end was cut by 3 bases, the J end by 2 bases, with 0 bases between. Germline V gene sequence: CDR1 SGHNT, CDR2 YYREEE (reference sequence). CDR3 sequence (DNA): TGTGCCAGCAGCTCTGGAAACACCATATATTTT. This sequence encodes CASSSGNTIYF.

This clone was seen at least ten times. The chain has TRBV11-3 and TRBJ1-1; the D is unclear. Germline CDR1 reads SGHNT; CDR2 reads YENEEA. Between the trimmed V and J ends, which lost 3 bases and 7 bases, there was a span of 9 bases. The CDR3 extends over 12 amino acids. The CDR3 is CASSFAVDEAFF. The CDR3 DNA is TGTGCCAGCAGCTTTGCCGTGGATGAAGCTTTCTTT.

In its sample, this clone was seen many times. The chain is built from TRBV27 and TRBJ2-5; D not resolved. The V gene's germline CDR1 is MNHEY and CDR2 SMNVEV (reference sequence). The CDR3 runs to 11 residues. Trimming removed 2 bases from V and 5 bases from J, with 3 bases in between. CDR3 sequence (DNA): TGTGCCAGCAGTTTACCCGAGACCCAGTACTTC. Translated: CASSLPETQYF.

Only a few counts were recorded for this clone. The V gene is TRBV10-2, the J gene TRBJ1-5; 8 bases align to TRBD1. There are 16 residues in the CDR3. J was trimmed by 0 bases and V by 4 bases; bases with no gene match: 5. Germline V gene data show CDR1 as WSHSY and CDR2 as SAAADI. The CDR3 nucleotides read TGCGCCAGCAGTGGGACAGGGCTTGTTAGCAATCAGCCCCAGCATTTT. It yields the protein CASSGTGLVSNQPQHF.

This clone was observed many times. The chain recombines TRBV29-1 with TRBJ1-4; D may be TRBD1 (5 bases). This CDR3 contains 14 residues. The V and J ends lost 0 bases and 8 bases respectively, with 13 bases between them. The germline V gene encodes CDR1 SQVTM and CDR2 ANQGSEA. CDR3 protein: CSVEDGGGWEKLFF. The CDR3, as DNA: TGCAGCGTTGAAGACGGGGGGGGTTGGGAAAAACTGTTTTTT. The variable domain in full, with the rest retrieved from reference TRBV29-1 and TRBJ1-4, is SAVISQKPSRDICQRGTSLTIQCQVDSQVTMMFWYRQQPGQSLTLIATANQGSEATYESGFVIDKFPISRPNLTFSTLTVSNMSPEDSSIYLCSVEDGGGWEKLFFGSGTQLSVL.